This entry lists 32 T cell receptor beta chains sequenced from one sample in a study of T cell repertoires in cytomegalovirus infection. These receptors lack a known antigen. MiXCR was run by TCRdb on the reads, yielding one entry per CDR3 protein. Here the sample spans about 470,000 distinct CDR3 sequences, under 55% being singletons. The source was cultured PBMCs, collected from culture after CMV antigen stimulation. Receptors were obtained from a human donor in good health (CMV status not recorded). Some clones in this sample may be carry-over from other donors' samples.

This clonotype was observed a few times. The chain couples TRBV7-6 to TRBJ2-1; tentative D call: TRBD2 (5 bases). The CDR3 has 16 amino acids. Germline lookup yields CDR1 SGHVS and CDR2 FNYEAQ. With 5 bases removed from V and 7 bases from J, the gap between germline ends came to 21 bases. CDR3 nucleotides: TGTGCCAGCAGCCCGAGTCCGGGGTCCCCCACTAATGAGCAGTTCTTC. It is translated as CASSPSPGSPTNEQFF.

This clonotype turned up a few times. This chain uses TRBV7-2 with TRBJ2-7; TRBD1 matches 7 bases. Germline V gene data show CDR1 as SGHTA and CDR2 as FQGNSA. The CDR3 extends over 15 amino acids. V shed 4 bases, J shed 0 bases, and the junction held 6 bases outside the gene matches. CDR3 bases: TGTGCCAGCAGCTGGGGGACAGCCGCCTCCTACGAGCAGTACTTC. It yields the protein CASSWGTAASYEQYF.

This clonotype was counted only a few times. The CDR3 sequence: CASTREGWRTEAFF. CDR3 DNA sequence: TGTGCCAGCACCCGGGAGGGATGGAGGACTGAAGCTTTCTTT. The chain carries TRBV5-5 and TRBJ1-1; D unclear. Germline values: CDR1 SGHKS, CDR2 YYEKEE (reference sequence). The CDR3 loop spans 14 amino acids. Trimming pared 6 bases from V and 5 bases from J, leaving 17 bases between.

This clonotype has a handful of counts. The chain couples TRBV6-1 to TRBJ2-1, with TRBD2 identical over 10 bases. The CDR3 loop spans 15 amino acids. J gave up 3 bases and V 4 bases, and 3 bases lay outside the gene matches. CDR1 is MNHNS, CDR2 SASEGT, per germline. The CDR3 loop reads CASSVGTSDYNEQFF. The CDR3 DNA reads TGTGCCAGCAGTGTTGGGACTAGCGACTACAATGAGCAGTTCTTC.

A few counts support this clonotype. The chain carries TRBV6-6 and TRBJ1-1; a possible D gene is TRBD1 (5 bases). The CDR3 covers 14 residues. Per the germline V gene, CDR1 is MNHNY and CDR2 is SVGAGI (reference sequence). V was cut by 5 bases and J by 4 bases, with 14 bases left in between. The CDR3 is CASSPLYGGTEAFF. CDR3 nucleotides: TGTGCCAGCAGTCCATTATATGGGGGCACTGAAGCTTTCTTT.

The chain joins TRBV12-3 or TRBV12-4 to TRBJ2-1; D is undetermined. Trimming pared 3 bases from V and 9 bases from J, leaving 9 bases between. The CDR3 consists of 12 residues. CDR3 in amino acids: CASSFGTLEQFF. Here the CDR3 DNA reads TGTGCCAGCAGTTTCGGAACTCTTGAGCAGTTCTTC.

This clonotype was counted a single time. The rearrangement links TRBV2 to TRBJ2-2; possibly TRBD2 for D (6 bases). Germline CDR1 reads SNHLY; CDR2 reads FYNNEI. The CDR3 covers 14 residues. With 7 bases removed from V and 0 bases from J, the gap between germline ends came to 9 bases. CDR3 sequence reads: CASTAGTNTGELFF. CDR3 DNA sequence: TGTGCCAGCACGGCGGGGACGAACACCGGGGAGCTGTTTTTT.

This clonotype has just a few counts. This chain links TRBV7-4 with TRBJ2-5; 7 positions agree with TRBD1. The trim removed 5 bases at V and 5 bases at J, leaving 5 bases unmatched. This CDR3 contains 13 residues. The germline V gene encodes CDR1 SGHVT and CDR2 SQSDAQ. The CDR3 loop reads CASSAQGWETQYF. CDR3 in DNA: TGTGCCAGCAGCGCACAGGGGTGGGAGACCCAGTACTTC.

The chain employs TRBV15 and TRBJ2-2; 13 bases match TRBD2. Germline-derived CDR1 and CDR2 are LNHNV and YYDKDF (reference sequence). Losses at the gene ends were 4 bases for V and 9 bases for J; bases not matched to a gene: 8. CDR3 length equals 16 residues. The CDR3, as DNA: TGTGCCACCAGCACGTGGACTAGCGGGGGTTCCCGGGAGCTGTTTTTT. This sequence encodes CATSTWTSGGSRELFF.

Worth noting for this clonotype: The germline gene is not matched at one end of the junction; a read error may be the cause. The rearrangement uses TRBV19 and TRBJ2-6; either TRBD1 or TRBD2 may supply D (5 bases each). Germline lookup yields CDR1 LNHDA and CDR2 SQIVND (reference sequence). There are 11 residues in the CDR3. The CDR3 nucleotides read TGTGCCAGTAGTCGGGACGGGCCGTTGGCTTTC. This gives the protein CASSRDGPLAF.

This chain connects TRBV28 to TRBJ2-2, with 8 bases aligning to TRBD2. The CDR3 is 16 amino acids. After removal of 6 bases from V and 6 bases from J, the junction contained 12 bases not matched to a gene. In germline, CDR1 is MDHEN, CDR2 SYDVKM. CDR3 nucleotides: TGTGCCAGCAGCCACATGCGGCGGGGGGCGTCCGGGGAGCTGTTTTTT. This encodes CASSHMRRGASGELFF.

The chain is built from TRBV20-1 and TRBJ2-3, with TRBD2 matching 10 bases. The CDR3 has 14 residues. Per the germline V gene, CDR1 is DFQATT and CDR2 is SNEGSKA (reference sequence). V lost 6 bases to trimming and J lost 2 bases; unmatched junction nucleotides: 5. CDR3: CSAPTSGSTDTQYF. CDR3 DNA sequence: TGCAGTGCCCCGACTAGCGGGTCCACAGATACGCAGTATTTT.

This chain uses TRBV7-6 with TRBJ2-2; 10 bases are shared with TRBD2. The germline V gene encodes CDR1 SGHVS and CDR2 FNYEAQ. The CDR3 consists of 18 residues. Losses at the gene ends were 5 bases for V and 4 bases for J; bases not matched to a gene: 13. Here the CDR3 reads CASSPDLAGVSPTGELFF. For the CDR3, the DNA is TGTGCCAGCAGCCCAGACCTAGCGGGAGTATCCCCCACCGGGGAGCTGTTTTTT.

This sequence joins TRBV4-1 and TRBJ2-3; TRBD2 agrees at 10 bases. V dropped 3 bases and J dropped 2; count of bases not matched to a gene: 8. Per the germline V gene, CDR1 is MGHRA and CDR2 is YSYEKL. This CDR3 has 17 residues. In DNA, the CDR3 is TGCGCCAGCAGCCAGAGTACTAGCGGGATGTACACAGATACGCAGTATTTT. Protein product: CASSQSTSGMYTDTQYF.

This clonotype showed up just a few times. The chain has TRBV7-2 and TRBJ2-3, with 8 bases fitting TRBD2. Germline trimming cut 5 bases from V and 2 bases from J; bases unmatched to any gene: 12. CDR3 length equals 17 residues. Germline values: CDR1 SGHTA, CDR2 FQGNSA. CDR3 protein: CASSRIGGGHFTDTQYF. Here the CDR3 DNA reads TGTGCCAGCAGCCGAATCGGCGGGGGGCATTTCACAGATACGCAGTATTTT.

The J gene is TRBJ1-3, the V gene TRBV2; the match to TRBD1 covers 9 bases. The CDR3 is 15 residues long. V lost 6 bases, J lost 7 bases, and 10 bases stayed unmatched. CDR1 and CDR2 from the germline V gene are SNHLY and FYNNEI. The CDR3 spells CASSLRDRVANTIYF. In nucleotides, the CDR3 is TGTGCCAGCAGCCTCCGGGACAGGGTGGCGAACACCATATATTTT.

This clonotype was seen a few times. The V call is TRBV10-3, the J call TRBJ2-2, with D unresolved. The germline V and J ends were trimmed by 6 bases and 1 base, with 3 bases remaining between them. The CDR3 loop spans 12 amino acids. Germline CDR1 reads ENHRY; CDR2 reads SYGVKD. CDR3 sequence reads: CAISENTGELFF. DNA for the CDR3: TGTGCCATCAGCGAGAACACCGGGGAGCTGTTTTTT.

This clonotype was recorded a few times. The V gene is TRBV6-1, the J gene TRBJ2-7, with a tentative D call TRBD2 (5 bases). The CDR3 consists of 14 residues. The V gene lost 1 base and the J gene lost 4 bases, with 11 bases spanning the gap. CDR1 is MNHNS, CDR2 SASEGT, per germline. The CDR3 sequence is CASSEGPSGYEQYF. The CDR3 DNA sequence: TGTGCCAGCAGTGAAGGTCCCTCGGGGTACGAGCAGTACTTC.

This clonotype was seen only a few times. The CDR3 nucleotides are TGCAGCGTACACCGACAGACCTATAGCAATCAGCCCCAGCATTTT. It specifies CSVHRQTYSNQPQHF. V usage is TRBV29-1 and J usage is TRBJ1-5; D is perhaps TRBD1 (5 bases). The germline CDR1 and CDR2 sequences are SQVTM and ANQGSEA. This CDR3 is built from 15 residues. The V gene lost 6 bases and the J gene lost 0 bases, with 15 bases spanning the gap.

CDR3: CATSIYGAVDTQYF. The CDR3 DNA follows: TGTGCCACCAGCATTTACGGAGCGGTCGATACGCAGTATTTT. The V gene is TRBV15, the J gene TRBJ2-3; tentatively, D is TRBD2 (5 bases). Germline values: CDR1 LNHNV, CDR2 YYDKDF (reference sequence). The CDR3 contains 14 residues. The V and J ends lost 4 bases and 6 bases respectively, with 14 bases between them.

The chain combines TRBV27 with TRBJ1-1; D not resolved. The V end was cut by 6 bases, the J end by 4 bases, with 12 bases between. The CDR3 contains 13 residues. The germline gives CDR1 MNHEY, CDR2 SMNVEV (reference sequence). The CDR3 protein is CASRVGRGTEAFF. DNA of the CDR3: TGTGCCAGCAGAGTAGGACGGGGCACTGAAGCTTTCTTT.

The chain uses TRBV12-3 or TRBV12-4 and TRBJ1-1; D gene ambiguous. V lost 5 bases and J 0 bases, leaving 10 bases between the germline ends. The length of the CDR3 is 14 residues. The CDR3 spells CASSPLGLNTEAFF. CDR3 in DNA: TGTGCCAGCAGTCCCCTCGGGCTGAACACTGAAGCTTTCTTT.

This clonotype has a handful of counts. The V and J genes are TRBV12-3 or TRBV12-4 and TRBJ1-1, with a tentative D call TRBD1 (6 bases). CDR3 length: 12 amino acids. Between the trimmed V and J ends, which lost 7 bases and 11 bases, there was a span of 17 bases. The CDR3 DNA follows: TGTGCCAGCAACTCAGGGGTGTTATCGGCTTTCTTT. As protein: CASNSGVLSAFF.

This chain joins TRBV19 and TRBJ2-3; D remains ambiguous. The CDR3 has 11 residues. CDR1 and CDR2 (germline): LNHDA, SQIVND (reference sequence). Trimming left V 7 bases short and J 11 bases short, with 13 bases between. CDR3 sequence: CASTQLGWQYF. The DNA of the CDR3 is TGTGCCAGTACCCAGCTCGGGTGGCAGTATTTT.

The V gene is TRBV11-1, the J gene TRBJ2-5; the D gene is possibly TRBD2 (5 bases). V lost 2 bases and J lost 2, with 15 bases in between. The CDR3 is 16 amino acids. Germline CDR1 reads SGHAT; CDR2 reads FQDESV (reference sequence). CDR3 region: CASSLSGRYLQETQYF. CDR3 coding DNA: TGTGCCAGCAGCTTAAGCGGCAGGTACTTACAAGAGACCCAGTACTTC.

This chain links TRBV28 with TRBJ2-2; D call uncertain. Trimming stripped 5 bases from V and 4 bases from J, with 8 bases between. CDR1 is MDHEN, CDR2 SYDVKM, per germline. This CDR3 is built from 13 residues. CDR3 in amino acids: CASSPQFTGELFF. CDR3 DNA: TGTGCCAGCAGTCCTCAATTCACCGGGGAGCTGTTTTTT.

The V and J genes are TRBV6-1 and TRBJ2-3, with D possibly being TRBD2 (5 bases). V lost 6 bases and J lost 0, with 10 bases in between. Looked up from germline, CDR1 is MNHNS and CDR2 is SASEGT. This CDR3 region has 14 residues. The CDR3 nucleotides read TGTGCCAGCAGCGGGCGGGCAAGCACAGATACGCAGTATTTT. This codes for CASSGRASTDTQYF.

The CDR3 DNA sequence: TGTGCCAGCAGCCAAGTGGTAAAAGGGGAAAAACTGTTTTTT. It codes for CASSQVVKGEKLFF. The genes are TRBV3-1 and TRBJ1-4, with no clear D. Trimming took 1 base from V and 8 from J, leaving 11 bases between them. Looked up from germline, CDR1 is LGHDT and CDR2 is YNNKEL (reference sequence). This CDR3 comprises 14 residues.

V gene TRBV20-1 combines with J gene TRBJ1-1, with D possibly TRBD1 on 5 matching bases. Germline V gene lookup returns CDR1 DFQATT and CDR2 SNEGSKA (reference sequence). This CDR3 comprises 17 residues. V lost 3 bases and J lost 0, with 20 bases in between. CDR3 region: CSASAGQSRGLNTEAFF. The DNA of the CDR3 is TGCAGTGCTAGTGCGGGTCAGAGTCGGGGCTTGAACACTGAAGCTTTCTTT.

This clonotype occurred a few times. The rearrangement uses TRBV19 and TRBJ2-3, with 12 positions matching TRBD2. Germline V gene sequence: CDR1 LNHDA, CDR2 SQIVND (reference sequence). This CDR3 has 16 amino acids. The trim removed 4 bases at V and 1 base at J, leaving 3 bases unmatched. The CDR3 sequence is CASSTRTSGGTDTQYF. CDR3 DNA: TGTGCCAGTAGTACCCGGACTAGCGGGGGCACAGATACGCAGTATTTT.

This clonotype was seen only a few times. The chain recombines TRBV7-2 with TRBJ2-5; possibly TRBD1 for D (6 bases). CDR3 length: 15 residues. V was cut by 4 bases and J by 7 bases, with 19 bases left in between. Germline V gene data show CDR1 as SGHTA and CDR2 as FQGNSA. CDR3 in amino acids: CASSSLGQTSGTQYF. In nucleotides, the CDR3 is TGTGCCAGCAGCTCTCTCGGACAGACCTCGGGGACCCAGTACTTC.

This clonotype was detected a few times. The CDR3 bases are TGTGCCAGCAGTTTACGGGGTGTCGGAAATTCACCCCTCCACTTT. It is translated as CASSLRGVGNSPLHF. The J gene is TRBJ1-6, the V gene TRBV28, with unresolved D. This CDR3 is built from 15 residues. V lost 2 bases and J 7 bases, leaving 12 bases between the germline ends. Germline V gene lookup returns CDR1 MDHEN and CDR2 SYDVKM.